The 5 T cell receptor beta chains listed next were all sequenced from one sample in a study of blood T cell repertoires in COVID-19. Using immunoSEQ multiplex PCR, the repertoire was profiled, and TCRdb retains in-frame clones only, with some absent. This table holds over 250,000 clones, roughly 90% found once. Sequences were obtained from PBMCs or T cells enriched from blood (not recorded which). Receptors were obtained from a man aged 55 to 70 who had recovered from COVID-19.

This clone has more than one count but fewer than ten. The chain combines TRBV9 with TRBJ1-3; D may be TRBD1 (6 bases). This CDR3 has 13 residues. The germline CDR1 and CDR2 sequences are SGDLS and YYNGEE. V lost 3 bases to trimming and J lost 9 bases, with 13 bases between them. The CDR3 is CASSGAGAGTIYF. The CDR3 DNA follows: TGTGCCAGCAGCGGGGCGGGGGCCGGCACCATATATTTT.

The rearrangement joins TRBV19 to TRBJ2-4; 12 bases are a match to TRBD2. Trimming removed 10 bases from V and 1 base from J; junction bases left unmatched: 14. CDR1 is LNHDA and CDR2 is SQIVND in the germline V gene (reference sequence). The CDR3 is 18 amino acids. The CDR3 nucleotides are TGTGCCACCTCCCCCCTAGCGGGAGGGAAAGGGGCCAAAAACATTCAGTACTTC. It yields the protein CATSPLAGGKGAKNIQYF.

The J gene is TRBJ1-1, the V gene TRBV2; the match to TRBD1 covers 9 bases. V was clipped by 5 bases and J by 3 bases; unmatched bases: 4. The CDR3 covers 14 residues. CDR1 is SNHLY, CDR2 FYNNEI, per germline. The CDR3 DNA reads as TGTGCCAGCAGTTCGGACAGGGGAGACACTGAAGCTTTCTTT. Translated, it gives CASSSDRGDTEAFF.

This chain uses TRBV14 with TRBJ2-2; perhaps TRBD2 as D (6 bases). Germline V gives CDR1 SGHDN, CDR2 FVKESK. CDR3 length: 18 amino acids. Trimming shortened V by 0 bases and J by 1 base, and 15 bases separated the two germline ends. The CDR3 sequence is CASSQDPVRDRNTGELFF. The CDR3 bases are TGTGCCAGCAGCCAAGATCCTGTGCGGGACCGGAACACCGGGGAGCTGTTTTTT.

CDR3 DNA sequence: TGTGCCAGCAGCTTAGCCGGGACACCCTTTGATACGCAGTATTTT. It is translated as CASSLAGTPFDTQYF. The rearrangement uses TRBV11-3 and TRBJ2-3; possible D gene TRBD1, 6 bases. Germline CDR1 is SGHNT and CDR2 is YENEEA. The CDR3 is 15 residues long. V was pared by 1 base and J by 6 bases, with 14 bases between. Together with reference TRBV11-3 and TRBJ2-3, the CDR3 gives the full variable domain: EAGVVQSPRYKIIEKKQPVAFWCNPISGHNTLYWYLQNLGQGPELLIRYENEEAVDDSQLPKDRFSAERLKGVDSTLKIQPAELGDSAVYLCASSLAGTPFDTQYFGPGTRLTVL.